One and the same sample provided the 32 T cell receptor beta chains below, sequenced in a study of T cells in Graves' hyperthyroidism and ophthalmopathy. RNA transcripts served as the template for amplifying TCR beta CDR3 regions. The HTBI set primed first-round TCR CDR3 RT-PCR. TCRdb reprocessed the multiplex PCR reads with MiXCR, giving one entry per CDR3 protein. The profile shows hundreds of thousands of distinct CDR3 sequences, about 14% of them singletons. Source material: blood. The source is a man aged 50-59 years with Graves' ophthalmopathy.

The CDR3 region is CASSHQPDTQYF. The CDR3, as DNA: TGTGCCAGCAGTCACCAACCGGATACGCAGTATTTT. The chain links TRBV5-4 to TRBJ2-3; no clear D. Per the germline V gene, CDR1 is SGHNT and CDR2 is YYREEE (reference sequence). This CDR3 has 12 amino acids. Trimming shortened V by 5 bases and J by 6 bases, and 10 bases separated the two germline ends.

This clonotype was seen repeatedly, ten times or more. The chain couples TRBV11-2 to TRBJ2-7; TRBD2 matches at 10 bases. Germline lookup yields CDR1 SGHAT and CDR2 FQNNGV. The CDR3 length is 15 residues. Germline trimming cut 5 bases from V and 1 base from J; bases unmatched to any gene: 5. CDR3 DNA: TGTGCCAGCAGCGGGGGACTAGCGCTATCCTACGAGCAGTACTTC. It codes for CASSGGLALSYEQYF.

This clonotype has just a few counts. This chain connects TRBV6-2 or TRBV6-3 to TRBJ2-7, with D maybe TRBD2 (6 bases). Trimming cost V 1 base and J 6 bases, with 13 bases left between them. The CDR3 consists of 14 residues. Germline values: CDR1 MNHEY, CDR2 SVGEGT. The CDR3 DNA is TGTGCCAGCAGTTACTTAGCCCCGGGGGTCGAGCAGTACTTC. Translating gives CASSYLAPGVEQYF.

The V and J genes are TRBV20-1 and TRBJ2-7, with TRBD1 identical over 12 bases. This CDR3 comprises 14 residues. Trimming cost V 5 bases and J 5 bases; bases outside gene matches: 7. Germline V gene sequence: CDR1 DFQATT, CDR2 SNEGSKA (reference sequence). This CDR3 reads CSADAGTGGHEQYF. The DNA for the CDR3 is TGCAGTGCTGACGCCGGGACAGGGGGCCACGAGCAGTACTTC.

This clonotype has ten or more counts. V and J are TRBV7-9 and TRBJ2-1; 10 bases agree with TRBD2. The CDR3 spans 18 residues. V gave up 1 base and J gave up 4 bases; unmatched junction bases: 10. Germline V gives CDR1 SEHNR, CDR2 FQNEAQ (reference sequence). CDR3 DNA: TGTGCCAGCAGCTTAGGTAAATCAGCGGGAGGGCCGTACAATGAGCAGTTCTTC. Protein product: CASSLGKSAGGPYNEQFF.

Written as DNA, the CDR3 is TGTGCCAGCCCTTCGGTAGGGGATCGCCCTTACGAGCAGTACTTC. Its translation is CASPSVGDRPYEQYF. The J gene is TRBJ2-7, the V gene TRBV7-9; maybe TRBD1 (5 bases). Trimming took 8 bases from V and 4 from J, leaving 21 bases between them. Germline V gene sequence: CDR1 SEHNR, CDR2 FQNEAQ (reference sequence). The CDR3 has 15 amino acids.

This clonotype has a count of ten or more. V is TRBV7-9 and J is TRBJ2-7; TRBD2 matches at 14 bases. Germline values: CDR1 SEHNR, CDR2 FQNEAQ (reference sequence). The CDR3 has 17 amino acids. Trimming cost V 7 bases and J 4 bases; bases outside gene matches: 12. CDR3 protein: CASTFITGTSGRYEQYF. The CDR3 nucleotides are TGTGCCAGCACTTTCATTACCGGGACTAGCGGGAGATACGAGCAGTACTTC.

The table lists this clonotype with many counts. The chain uses TRBV28 and TRBJ1-2; no firm D call. The CDR3 consists of 16 residues. V was pared by 5 bases and J by 5 bases, with 21 bases between. CDR1 is MDHEN and CDR2 is SYDVKM in the germline V gene. The CDR3 region is CASSTPRGVFRYGYTF. CDR3 bases: TGTGCCAGCAGTACCCCGCGGGGAGTTTTTCGATATGGCTACACCTTC.

This clonotype has at least ten counts. The chain is built from TRBV9 and TRBJ1-2, with TRBD1 identical over 10 bases. J was trimmed by 7 bases and V by 0 bases; bases with no gene match: 3. CDR1 is SGDLS, CDR2 YYNGEE, per germline. This CDR3 has 14 amino acids. The CDR3 bases are TGTGCCAGCAGCGTAGTGGGACAGGGGCTTGGCTACACCTTC. Amino acids: CASSVVGQGLGYTF. Full variable domain (remainder filled in from reference TRBV9 and TRBJ1-2): DSGVTQTPKHLITATGQRVTLRCSPRSGDLSVYWYQQSLDQGLQFLIQYYNGEERAKGNILERFSAQQFPDLHSELNLSSLELGDSALYFCASSVVGQGLGYTFGSGTRLTVV.

The CDR3 here is CASSLGGGLGSPGELFF. CDR3 in DNA: TGTGCCAGCAGTTTAGGGGGGGGACTAGGATCACCCGGGGAGCTGTTTTTT. The V gene is TRBV28, the J gene TRBJ2-2; TRBD2 agrees at 8 bases. V was pared by 2 bases and J by 6 bases, with 11 bases of the junction left unmatched. This CDR3 is built from 17 residues. Germline V lookup: CDR1 MDHEN, CDR2 SYDVKM.

The V call is TRBV4-1, the J call TRBJ2-5; D is undetermined. There are 14 residues in the CDR3. Germline V gene sequence: CDR1 MGHRA, CDR2 YSYEKL. The V end lost 0 bases, the J end lost 5 bases, and 10 bases lay between the germline ends. The CDR3 coding sequence is TGCGCCAGCAGCCAAGATCCCGCGTCCGAGACCCAGTACTTC. It encodes CASSQDPASETQYF.

This clonotype was observed many times. This chain uses TRBV3-1 with TRBJ2-1; TRBD2 matches 11 bases. The length of the CDR3 is 16 residues. In germline, CDR1 is LGHDT, CDR2 YNNKEL (reference sequence). The V and J ends lost 6 bases and 4 bases, in that order; junction bases with no gene match: 8. CDR3 nucleotides: TGTGCCAGCAGTTACATAGCGGGAGGGGGATACAATGAGCAGTTCTTC. Translating gives CASSYIAGGGYNEQFF.

This clonotype was picked up a small number of times. The chain couples TRBV29-1 to TRBJ2-3; D uncertain. The CDR3 runs 11 residues. Trimming cost V 2 bases and J 3 bases, with 3 bases left between them. Germline V lookup: CDR1 SQVTM, CDR2 ANQGSEA. CDR3: CSVEKTDTQYF. CDR3 nucleotide sequence: TGCAGCGTTGAAAAGACAGATACGCAGTATTTT.

On this clonotype: This sequence may be a read error, since a much larger clone differs from it by one base. This chain connects TRBV20-1 to TRBJ2-3; 8 nucleotides match TRBD2. Germline CDR1 and CDR2: DFQATT and SNEGSKA (reference sequence). The CDR3 has 14 amino acids. Losses at the gene ends were 5 bases for V and 0 bases for J; bases not matched to a gene: 4. The CDR3 DNA sequence: TGCAGTGCTGCTAGCGGGCCGAGCACAGATACGCAGTATTTT. Translation gives CSAASGPSTDTQYF.

This clonotype appeared many times. The chain employs TRBV7-8 and TRBJ1-2, with 8 bases fitting TRBD1. The CDR3 length is 14 residues. V was clipped by 0 bases and J by 5 bases; unmatched bases: 2. Germline V gives CDR1 SGHVS, CDR2 FQNEAQ. CDR3 residues: CASSLARTGYGYTF. CDR3 nucleotides: TGTGCCAGCAGCTTAGCCCGGACAGGGTATGGCTACACCTTC.

With regard to this clonotype: Just one base apart from a much larger clone, this may be a read error. This rearrangement joins TRBV2 to TRBJ1-2; D is ambiguous. Germline V lookup: CDR1 SNHLY, CDR2 FYNNEI. V lost 0 bases, J lost 5 bases, and 19 bases lay in between. The CDR3 has 17 amino acids. The CDR3: CASSEAGGQRREYGYTF. The CDR3 coding sequence is TGTGCCAGCAGTGAAGCCGGCGGGCAGCGGAGAGAATATGGCTACACCTTC.

This clonotype was seen ten or more times. The chain joins TRBV20-1 to TRBJ1-1; D remains ambiguous. The CDR3 runs 16 residues. Trimming left V 1 base short and J 3 bases short, with 18 bases between. The germline V gene encodes CDR1 DFQATT and CDR2 SNEGSKA (reference sequence). The CDR3 spells CSARVLSGVSDTEAFF. CDR3 sequence (DNA): TGCAGTGCTAGAGTTCTGAGTGGTGTGAGTGACACTGAAGCTTTCTTT.

This clonotype appeared many times. This sequence joins TRBV20-1 and TRBJ2-3; 11 nucleotides match TRBD2. The CDR3 has 18 residues. J was trimmed by 0 bases and V by 0 bases; bases with no gene match: 8. CDR1 is DFQATT, CDR2 SNEGSKA, per germline (reference sequence). The DNA for the CDR3 is TGCAGTGCTAGAGATCTCTCCGGGACTAGCGGAAGCACAGATACGCAGTATTTT. Encoded protein: CSARDLSGTSGSTDTQYF.

This clonotype occurred many times. J is TRBJ1-2 and V is TRBV5-1; D is uncertain. The germline gives CDR1 SGHRS, CDR2 YFSETQ. The CDR3 totals 16 residues. The ends were cut back, 0 bases at V and 0 bases at J, with 12 bases in the middle. The DNA for the CDR3 is TGCGCCAGCAGCTTGGCCCCTCAAGAAGCTAACTATGGCTACACCTTC. It translates to CASSLAPQEANYGYTF.

This clonotype turned up a few times. V usage is TRBV19 and J usage is TRBJ2-1; 8 bases map to TRBD1. In germline, CDR1 is LNHDA, CDR2 SQIVND (reference sequence). V lost 0 bases, J lost 7 bases, and 2 bases stayed unmatched. There are 14 residues in the CDR3. The CDR3 sequence is CASSIETGANEQFF. The DNA of the CDR3 is TGTGCCAGTAGTATAGAGACAGGGGCAAATGAGCAGTTCTTC.

In regard to this clonotype: Since a much larger clone is just one base distant, this may be a read error. V gene TRBV2 combines with J gene TRBJ2-1; tentative D call: TRBD2 (5 bases). Germline V gene data show CDR1 as SNHLY and CDR2 as FYNNEI. V gave up 1 base and J gave up 4 bases, with 11 bases separating them. The CDR3 is 15 residues long. The CDR3 here is CASSEEASSYNEQFF. CDR3 DNA: TGTGCCAGCAGTGAAGAGGCTAGCAGTTACAATGAGCAGTTCTTC.

This clonotype was seen repeatedly, ten times or more. The chain is built from TRBV3-1 and TRBJ2-5; 7 nucleotides match TRBD2. CDR1 is LGHDT, CDR2 YNNKEL, per germline (reference sequence). The CDR3 extends over 15 amino acids. J gave up 6 bases and V 3 bases, and 10 bases lay outside the gene matches. The CDR3, as DNA: TGTGCCAGCAGCCACCAAGGACTAGGCGACAAGACCCAGTACTTC. Translated, it gives CASSHQGLGDKTQYF.

This clonotype was recorded at least ten times. V usage is TRBV3-1 and J usage is TRBJ2-7, with 11 bases lining up with TRBD2. The germline V gene has CDR1 LGHDT and CDR2 YNNKEL (reference sequence). V lost 6 bases and J lost 4; bases outside the gene matches: 5. There are 14 residues in the CDR3. The CDR3 DNA reads as TGTGCCAGCAGACCTAGCGGGAGGAAATACGAGCAGTACTTC. Translated: CASRPSGRKYEQYF.

This clonotype turned up a few times. The chain combines TRBV6-6 with TRBJ1-1; D is possibly TRBD1 (5 bases). Germline V gives CDR1 MNHNY, CDR2 SVGAGI (reference sequence). V was pared by 0 bases and J by 1 base, with 15 bases between. This CDR3 is built from 17 residues. This CDR3 reads CASSYSAGQVPNTEAFF. The CDR3 DNA sequence: TGTGCCAGCAGTTACTCTGCAGGGCAGGTACCGAACACTGAAGCTTTCTTT.

V is TRBV5-6 and J is TRBJ2-7; TRBD2 agrees at 11 bases. The V segment lost 4 bases and the J segment 5 bases; nucleotides outside the gene matches: 11. Germline CDR1 is SGHDT and CDR2 is YYEEEE. The CDR3 is 16 amino acids. The CDR3 spells CASSQILAGGVHEQYF. The CDR3 nucleotides are TGTGCCAGCAGCCAAATCCTAGCGGGAGGTGTCCACGAGCAGTACTTC.

This clonotype was detected many times. V is TRBV30 and J is TRBJ1-2, with 8 bases aligning to TRBD1. In germline, CDR1 is GTSNPN, CDR2 SVGIG (reference sequence). V dropped 6 bases and J dropped 4; count of bases not matched to a gene: 7. CDR3 size: 13 residues. The CDR3 loop is CACYETGGYGYTF. The DNA of the CDR3 is TGTGCCTGCTACGAAACAGGGGGCTATGGCTACACCTTC.

This clonotype has a single count. This clone may be a read error of a much larger clone one base away. The chain has TRBV11-2 and TRBJ2-1, with 8 bases that match TRBD2. The CDR3 has 16 residues. The germline gives CDR1 SGHAT, CDR2 FQNNGV. CDR3: CASTLGHSGTAVEQFF. The DNA for the CDR3 is TGTGCCAGCACCTTAGGCCATAGCGGGACGGCTGTTGAGCAGTTCTTC. Combining the CDR3 with reference TRBV11-2 and TRBJ2-1 gives the whole variable domain EAGVAQSPRYKIIEKRQSVAFWCNPISGHATLYWYQQILGQGPKLLIQFQNNGVVDDSQLPKDRFSAERLKGVDSTLKIQPAKLEDSAVYLCASTLGHSGTAVEQFFGPGTRLTVL.

This clonotype showed up many times. The rearrangement links TRBV20-1 to TRBJ2-3; 7 positions match TRBD2. The CDR3 runs 12 residues. V gave up 4 bases and J gave up 3 bases; unmatched junction bases: 1. Germline V CDR1 and CDR2: DFQATT, SNEGSKA (reference sequence). Here the CDR3 reads CSAKRETDTQYF. As DNA, the CDR3 is TGCAGTGCTAAGCGGGAAACAGATACGCAGTATTTT.

The CDR3: CASSPGTGGPGELFF. The CDR3 DNA reads TGTGCCAGCAGTCCCGGGACAGGGGGCCCTGGGGAGCTGTTTTTT. This chain uses TRBV28 with TRBJ2-2, with 12 nucleotides matching TRBD1. The germline V gene encodes CDR1 MDHEN and CDR2 SYDVKM. V dropped 5 bases and J dropped 8; count of bases not matched to a gene: 6. The CDR3 runs to 15 residues.

This clonotype was seen a handful of times. The CDR3 sequence: CATSSSRAGSYNEQFF. In DNA form, the CDR3 reads TGTGCCACCAGCAGTTCTCGGGCGGGGTCCTACAATGAGCAGTTCTTC. The rearrangement links TRBV15 to TRBJ2-1; TRBD2 might be the D (6 bases). CDR1 LNHNV and CDR2 YYDKDF come from the germline V gene (reference sequence). V lost 3 bases to trimming and J lost 1 base, with 13 bases between them. The CDR3 is 16 residues long.

This chain links TRBV24-1 with TRBJ1-2, with D possibly TRBD1 on 5 matching bases. The germline V gene encodes CDR1 KGHDR and CDR2 SFDVKD. Trimming removed 4 bases at V and 1 base at J, with 15 bases between. This CDR3 spans 16 amino acids. The CDR3 nucleotides read TGTGCCACCAGTGACCCTAACAGGAGCAGTAACTATGGCTACACCTTC. Protein: CATSDPNRSSNYGYTF.

V usage is TRBV20-1 and J usage is TRBJ2-3, with D perhaps assigned TRBD1 or TRBD2 (7 bases each). Trimming stripped 7 bases from V and 2 bases from J, with 22 bases between. The CDR3 loop spans 16 amino acids. CDR1 is DFQATT and CDR2 is SNEGSKA in the germline V gene (reference sequence). The CDR3 protein is CSVQGGLEIHTDTQYF. The CDR3 nucleotides are TGCAGTGTTCAGGGGGGGCTCGAAATACACACAGATACGCAGTATTTT.